These 30 T cell receptor beta chains originate from one sample sequenced in a study of monozygotic twins with inflammatory bowel disease. TCRdb reprocessed the 5' RACE reads; each CDR3 protein has one entry and no DNA is given. The table for this sample gives more than 110,000 distinct CDR3 sequences. Sequencing was done on a sample of blood. The receptors stem from a human donor with ulcerative colitis or Crohn's disease, or a healthy co-twin of an affected twin (not recorded which).

J is TRBJ2-1 and V is TRBV19; no DNA is available, so the TRBD2 call from TCRdb remains unchecked. Per germline, CDR1 LNHDA and CDR2 SQIVND (reference sequence). This CDR3 region has 14 residues. The CDR3 loop is CASRLAGAGNEQFF. The variable domain in full, completed from reference TRBV19 and TRBJ2-1, reads DGGITQSPKYLFRKEGQNVTLSCEQNLNHDAMYWYRQDPGQGLRLIYYSQIVNDFQKGDIAEGYSVSREKKESFPLTVTSAQKNPTAFYLCASRLAGAGNEQFFGPGTRLTVL.

The chain uses TRBV18 and TRBJ2-6; lacking DNA, the TRBD1 call made by TCRdb goes unchecked. This CDR3 has 17 residues. Germline V gene lookup returns CDR1 KGHSH and CDR2 LQKENI. CDR3 loop: CASSPGTGISGANVLTF.

The chain links TRBV12-3 or TRBV12-4 to TRBJ1-5; TCRdb picks TRBD1, but there is no DNA to check that call. The CDR3 sequence is 15 residues long. CDR3 sequence: CASRPGAGRNQPQHF.

The rearrangement links TRBV6-5 to TRBJ2-1; no DNA is available, so the TRBD2 call from TCRdb remains unchecked. This CDR3 is built from 17 residues. The germline V gene encodes CDR1 MNHEY and CDR2 SVGAGI. The CDR3 protein is CASSYFSRGTSFSGQFF.

The chain combines TRBV3-1 with TRBJ1-2; the TCRdb D gene call, TRBD1, has no DNA to confirm it. This CDR3 comprises 15 residues. CDR1 is LGHDT and CDR2 is YNNKEL in the germline V gene (reference sequence). CDR3 loop: CASSQANREQPYYTF.

The rearrangement links TRBV5-1 to TRBJ2-7. The CDR3 is made up of 13 amino acids. Germline V gives CDR1 SGHRS, CDR2 YFSETQ. CDR3 in amino acids: CASSFDPTYEQYF.

The CDR3 sequence is CASNSDRATETQYF. V usage is TRBV19 and J usage is TRBJ2-5; TCRdb's D call of TRBD1 is untestable without DNA. The CDR3 length is 14 residues. CDR1 LNHDA and CDR2 SQIVND come from the germline V gene (reference sequence). The whole variable domain, filled in from reference TRBV19 and TRBJ2-5, reads DGGITQSPKYLFRKEGQNVTLSCEQNLNHDAMYWYRQDPGQGLRLIYYSQIVNDFQKGDIAEGYSVSREKKESFPLTVTSAQKNPTAFYLCASNSDRATETQYFGPGTRLLVL.

The chain joins TRBV25-1 to TRBJ1-2. Per germline, CDR1 MGHDK and CDR2 SYGVNS. The CDR3 extends over 13 amino acids. CDR3 residues: CASSEAPNYGYTF.

The V call is TRBV28, the J call TRBJ1-5; TCRdb names TRBD1, which stays unverified in the absence of DNA. The CDR3 length is 15 residues. Germline CDR1 is MDHEN and CDR2 is SYDVKM. This CDR3 is CASSPDSLSNQPQHF.

The chain employs TRBV19 and TRBJ2-6. The CDR3 is made up of 16 amino acids. Germline CDR1 is LNHDA and CDR2 is SQIVND (reference sequence). The CDR3: CASSNSAARGANVLTF.

The V and J genes are TRBV20-1 and TRBJ1-2; the D gene TCRdb calls, TRBD1, cannot be checked with no DNA. The CDR3 totals 15 residues. Germline V gene sequence: CDR1 DFQATT, CDR2 SNEGSKA (reference sequence). This chain's CDR3 is CSANNYGQGAGGYTF.

The CDR3 spells CASSWGQGENTEAFF. The chain joins TRBV7-9 to TRBJ1-1; the TCRdb D gene call, TRBD1, has no DNA to confirm it. This CDR3 has 15 residues. From germline, CDR1 is SEHNR and CDR2 FQNEAQ (reference sequence).

The rearrangement links TRBV28 to TRBJ2-3; TCRdb proposes TRBD1, but this gene call is untestable without DNA. CDR1 is MDHEN, CDR2 SYDVKM, per germline. There are 14 residues in the CDR3. CDR3 sequence: CASSLQTGFDTQYF.

The rearrangement links TRBV28 to TRBJ1-5; lacking DNA, the TRBD1 call made by TCRdb goes unchecked. This CDR3 is 16 amino acids long. The V gene's germline CDR1 is MDHEN and CDR2 SYDVKM. This chain's CDR3 is CASSPPGGYSNQPQHF.

The chain combines TRBV7-2 with TRBJ2-5; TCRdb's D gene call, TRBD2, goes unchecked for lack of DNA. The CDR3 totals 15 residues. Germline CDR1 reads SGHTA; CDR2 reads FQGNSA. The CDR3 loop is CASSLIIRGGETQYF.

V gene TRBV7-8 combines with J gene TRBJ1-2; the D call of TRBD1 rests on TCRdb alone, since no DNA is present to check it. The CDR3 contains 17 residues. The germline V gene encodes CDR1 SGHVS and CDR2 FQNEAQ. The CDR3: CASSLGLDRPANYGYTF.

The chain uses TRBV7-2 and TRBJ2-7; the D gene TCRdb calls, TRBD1, cannot be checked with no DNA. The germline V gene has CDR1 SGHTA and CDR2 FQGNSA. The CDR3 runs to 15 residues. The CDR3 reads CASSLFPTETYEQYF.

The chain uses TRBV5-8 and TRBJ2-7; the TCRdb call, TRBD2, lacks DNA for checking. The CDR3 loop spans 16 amino acids. The V gene's germline CDR1 is SGHTS and CDR2 YDEGEE. The CDR3 loop is CASSLDLSGSRYEQYF.

The chain is built from TRBV2 and TRBJ1-3; TCRdb calls TRBD1, which cannot be checked without DNA. Germline loops: CDR1 SNHLY, CDR2 FYNNEI. The CDR3 is 15 residues long. CDR3 protein: CASRGWTGEGNTIYF.

J is TRBJ1-2 and V is TRBV9; there is no DNA to check the TCRdb D call of TRBD1. Germline V gene lookup returns CDR1 SGDLS and CDR2 YYNGEE. CDR3 length: 15 amino acids. CDR3: CASSVDGQGRYGYTF.

The chain links TRBV15 to TRBJ1-1; TCRdb calls TRBD1, which cannot be checked without DNA. This CDR3 contains 13 residues. The germline gives CDR1 LNHNV, CDR2 YYDKDF (reference sequence). The CDR3 spells CATSRAGSGQAFF.

The genes are TRBV3-1 and TRBJ2-6; TCRdb's D gene call, TRBD1, goes unchecked for lack of DNA. Germline lookup yields CDR1 LGHDT and CDR2 YNNKEL (reference sequence). The CDR3 totals 18 residues. CDR3 loop: CASSPPGGLRSGANVLTF.

The chain links TRBV12-3 or TRBV12-4 to TRBJ1-4; TCRdb outputs TRBD1, but without DNA this stays unchecked. This CDR3 contains 13 residues. CDR3: CASGGGRNEKLFF.

The rearrangement uses TRBV12-3 or TRBV12-4 and TRBJ1-1; TCRdb's assignment of TRBD1 cannot be checked, as there is no DNA. The CDR3 covers 15 residues. Here the CDR3 reads CASSLDRDMNTEAFF.

The V call is TRBV5-1, the J call TRBJ2-3; TCRdb's D gene call, TRBD1, goes unchecked for lack of DNA. This CDR3 has 18 residues. Germline lookup yields CDR1 SGHRS and CDR2 YFSETQ. This CDR3 reads CASSTSIRDTRVPDTQYF.

The chain joins TRBV4-2 to TRBJ2-5. CDR3 size: 13 residues. The germline gives CDR1 LGHNA, CDR2 YNFKEQ. CDR3 region: CASSQDGWETQYF.

The rearrangement uses TRBV6-6 and TRBJ1-2. The CDR3 is 14 amino acids. CDR1 MNHNY and CDR2 SVGAGI come from the germline V gene (reference sequence). The CDR3 is CASSYYDRAGGYTF.

The V call is TRBV6-1, the J call TRBJ2-1; with no DNA, the TCRdb D assignment of TRBD1 cannot be verified. The V gene's germline CDR1 is MNHNS and CDR2 SASEGT. The CDR3 spans 16 residues. CDR3 residues: CASSGQALGFNNEQFF.

V usage is TRBV6-5 and J usage is TRBJ1-5. This CDR3 is 13 amino acids long. Germline CDR1 MNHEY, CDR2 SVGAGI. CDR3 sequence: CASSYSWGQPQHF.

This chain links TRBV5-5 with TRBJ2-3; the TRBD2 assignment by TCRdb is unverifiable without DNA. This CDR3 comprises 16 residues. In germline, CDR1 is SGHKS, CDR2 YYEKEE (reference sequence). This CDR3 is CASSGTKSGSTDTQYF.